This TCR beta chain was sequenced in a study of T cell responses to AZD1222 COVID-19 vaccine. For the study at large: Pooled samples include second doses given at about 4 or 12 weeks.

Study results and limitations: At baseline, just 5 or 6 AZD1222 recipients tested seropositive.

V was pared by 0 bases and J by 9 bases, with 18 bases between. CDR1 is SGHTS and CDR2 is YDEGEE in the germline V gene. The CDR3 sequence is 15 residues long. The table came from immunoSEQ multiplex PCR; TCRdb's copy has only in-frame clones and leaves some out. Among 110,000 or so clones listed, roughly 90% were seen once. Note on this clone: Its antigen remains unidentified.

This sample comprised peripheral blood, obtained on day 0 of AZD1222 vaccination. This TCR was sampled from an adult in good health. This rearrangement joins TRBV5-8 to TRBJ1-2; D possibly corresponds to TRBD1 (5 bases). The DNA of the CDR3 is TGTGCCAGCAGCTTGGCCCAAGGGGACGGAACCCGCTACACCTTC. Translation gives CASSLAQGDGTRYTF. Drawing the rest from reference TRBV5-8 and TRBJ1-2, the complete variable domain is EAGVTQSPTHLIKTRGQQATLRCSPISGHTSVYWYQQALGLGLQFLLWYDEGEERNRGNFPPRFSGRQFPNYSSELNVNALELEDSALYLCASSLAQGDGTRYTFGSGTRLTVV.